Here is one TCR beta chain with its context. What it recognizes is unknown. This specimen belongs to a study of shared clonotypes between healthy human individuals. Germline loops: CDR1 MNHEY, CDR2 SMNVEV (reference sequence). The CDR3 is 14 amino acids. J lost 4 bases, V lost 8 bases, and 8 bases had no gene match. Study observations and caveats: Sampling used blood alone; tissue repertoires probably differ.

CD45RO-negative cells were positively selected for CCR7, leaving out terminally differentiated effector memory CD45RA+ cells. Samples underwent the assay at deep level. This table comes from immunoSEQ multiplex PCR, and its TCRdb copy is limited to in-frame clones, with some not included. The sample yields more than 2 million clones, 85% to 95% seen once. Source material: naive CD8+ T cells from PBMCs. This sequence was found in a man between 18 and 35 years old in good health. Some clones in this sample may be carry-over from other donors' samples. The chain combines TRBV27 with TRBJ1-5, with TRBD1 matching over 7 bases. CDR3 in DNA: TGTGCCAGCCAATCCCAACAGGGGAATCAGCCCCAGCATTTT. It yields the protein CASQSQQGNQPQHF.